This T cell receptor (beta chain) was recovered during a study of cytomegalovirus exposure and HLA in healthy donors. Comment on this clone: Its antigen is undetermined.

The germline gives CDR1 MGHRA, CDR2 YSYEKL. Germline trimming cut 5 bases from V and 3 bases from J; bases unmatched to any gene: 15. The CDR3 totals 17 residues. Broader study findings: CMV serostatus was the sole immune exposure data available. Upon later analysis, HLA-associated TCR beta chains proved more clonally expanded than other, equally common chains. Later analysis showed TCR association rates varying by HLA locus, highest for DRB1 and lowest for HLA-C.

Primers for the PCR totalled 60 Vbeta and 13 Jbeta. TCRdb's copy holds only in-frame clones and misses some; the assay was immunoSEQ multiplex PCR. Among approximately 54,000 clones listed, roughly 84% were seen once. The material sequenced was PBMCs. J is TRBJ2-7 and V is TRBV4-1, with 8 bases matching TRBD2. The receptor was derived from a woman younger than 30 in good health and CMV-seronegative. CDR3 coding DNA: TGCGCCAGCAGCTCCCACACTGTTTTCGGGACTAGCTACGAGCAGTACTTC. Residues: CASSSHTVFGTSYEQYF.